These 10 T cell receptor beta chains were sequenced from one sample in a study of response to subunit inactivated influenza vaccine. Via MiXCR, TCRdb re-called the RT-PCR reads, giving one row per CDR3 protein. The table includes a few hundred thousand distinct CDR3 sequences, 7.2% detected once. Here the sequenced sample was PBMCs from blood, taken less than 30 months after vaccination. These receptors all stem from a man in his fifties or sixties who received an inactivated influenza vaccine.

This clonotype was recorded a few times. The chain links TRBV27 to TRBJ2-7, with D possibly called TRBD1 or TRBD2 (5 bases each). The CDR3 has 14 amino acids. With 3 bases removed from V and 2 bases from J, the gap between germline ends came to 11 bases. CDR1 is MNHEY and CDR2 is SMNVEV in the germline V gene (reference sequence). The CDR3 DNA is TGTGCCAGCAGTTTTGTCGGGGCCACCTACGAGCAGTACTTC. It encodes CASSFVGATYEQYF.

This clonotype has at least ten counts. The V and J genes are TRBV20-1 and TRBJ2-7, with unresolved D. The length of the CDR3 is 15 residues. Germline loops: CDR1 DFQATT, CDR2 SNEGSKA (reference sequence). V lost 5 bases to trimming and J lost 2 bases, with 19 bases between them. The CDR3 sequence is CSAAPQSAGPYEQYF. The CDR3 nucleotides are TGCAGTGCTGCTCCCCAGTCGGCAGGTCCCTACGAGCAGTACTTC.

This clonotype was seen more than once but under ten times. The V call is TRBV28, the J call TRBJ1-2, with TRBD1 identical over 9 bases. The CDR3 is made up of 17 amino acids. Germline CDR1 is MDHEN and CDR2 is SYDVKM. After removal of 3 bases from V and 7 bases from J, the junction contained 15 bases not matched to a gene. CDR3 DNA sequence: TGTGCCAGCAGTTTTGGGGGGACAGGGATCATAGGCGCTGGCTACACCTTC. It yields the protein CASSFGGTGIIGAGYTF.

This clonotype came up many times. CDR3 DNA sequence: TGTGCCAGCAGCGAGACAGGGAATTCACCCCTCCACTTT. It encodes CASSETGNSPLHF. The rearrangement links TRBV7-9 to TRBJ1-6, with 7 bases matching TRBD1. Germline CDR1 reads SEHNR; CDR2 reads FQNEAQ (reference sequence). This CDR3 region has 13 residues. Trimming took 5 bases from V and 7 from J; bases not matched to a gene: 2.

In this sample, this clonotype turned up a few times. V gene TRBV23-1 combines with J gene TRBJ1-5; D is perhaps TRBD1 (5 bases). TRBV23-1 is filed as an ORF, its function uncertain. V lost 9 bases and J 0 bases, leaving 9 bases between the germline ends. This CDR3 is built from 13 residues. CDR3 residues: CARGGASNQPQHF. In DNA, the CDR3 is TGCGCCAGGGGAGGGGCTAGCAATCAGCCCCAGCATTTT.

J is TRBJ2-3 and V is TRBV18, with no clear D. Trimming pared 3 bases from V and 4 bases from J, leaving 8 bases between. Germline CDR1 and CDR2: KGHSH and LQKENI. This CDR3 region has 13 residues. The CDR3 DNA reads TGTGCCAGCTCACCGGTACAGCCAGATACGCAGTATTTT. It codes for CASSPVQPDTQYF.

The rearrangement uses TRBV2 and TRBJ2-7, with 10 bases lining up with TRBD2. Germline values: CDR1 SNHLY, CDR2 FYNNEI. This CDR3 has 14 residues. Unmatched junction bases numbered 7, after V lost 7 bases and J lost 4 bases. The CDR3 protein is CASISSGSRYEQYF. The CDR3 DNA is TGTGCCAGCATTTCTAGCGGGAGTAGATACGAGCAGTACTTC.

The gene calls are TRBV20-1 and TRBJ1-6, with TRBD1 matching 9 bases. The germline gives CDR1 DFQATT, CDR2 SNEGSKA (reference sequence). The CDR3 contains 14 residues. Unmatched junction bases numbered 2, after V lost 2 bases and J lost 6 bases. The CDR3 sequence is CSARKDRGNSPLHF. The CDR3 nucleotides are TGCAGTGCTAGAAAGGACAGGGGTAATTCACCCCTCCACTTT.

This clonotype was picked up many times. The chain employs TRBV10-3 and TRBJ2-3, with 8 nucleotides matching TRBD2. J was trimmed by 1 base and V by 2 bases; bases with no gene match: 5. The germline gives CDR1 ENHRY, CDR2 SYGVKD. CDR3 length: 16 amino acids. The CDR3 DNA reads as TGTGCCATCAGTGAGGGGTTGACTAGCGGCACAGATACGCAGTATTTT. It codes for CAISEGLTSGTDTQYF.

In its sample, this clonotype was seen many times. The V and J genes are TRBV5-1 and TRBJ1-1; D unresolved. This CDR3 has 14 amino acids. Germline CDR1 reads SGHRS; CDR2 reads YFSETQ. V was clipped by 0 bases and J by 7 bases, with 13 bases between them. For the CDR3, the DNA is TGCGCCAGCAGCTTGGCCACGGCAGATGATGAAGCTTTCTTT. Protein product: CASSLATADDEAFF.